Below are 15 T cell receptor beta chains sequenced from a single sample in a study of blood T cell repertoires in COVID-19 (TCRdb year 2020). Receptors were amplified or captured by the immunoSEQ multiplex PCR assay. Held by TCRdb, this immuneACCESS table contains in-frame sequences only and omits some clones. Under half of the omission traces to an unresolved V gene where checked; the cause of the rest is unknown. Within this sample are roughly 220,000 clones, with 80% to 90% of them counted one time only. The leading ten clones occupy approximately 5.1% of the sample. Source material: peripheral blood. These receptors were collected from a woman aged 60-70 years who had recovered from COVID-19.

This clone occurred a few times. This chain joins TRBV5-1 and TRBJ2-1; D gene uncertain. This CDR3 contains 12 residues. The germline CDR1 and CDR2 sequences are SGHRS and YFSETQ. V lost 0 bases, J lost 9 bases, and 7 bases lay in between. The CDR3 nucleotides are TGCGCCAGCAGCTTGGCCGGTACTGAGCAGTTCTTC. Amino acid sequence: CASSLAGTEQFF.

The V and J genes are TRBV20-1 and TRBJ2-3, with TRBD2 matching 9 bases. V was pared by 3 bases and J by 3 bases, with 13 bases of the junction left unmatched. The CDR3 has 17 residues. Germline CDR1 and CDR2: DFQATT and SNEGSKA (reference sequence). In nucleotides, the CDR3 is TGCAGTGCTAGTTCGGGGGCGGGGGGGCAATGGACAGATACGCAGTATTTT. Residues: CSASSGAGGQWTDTQYF.

The chain employs TRBV7-8 and TRBJ2-3; 13 positions agree with TRBD2. The length of the CDR3 is 16 residues. Germline V gives CDR1 SGHVS, CDR2 FQNEAQ. V dropped 5 bases and J dropped 6; count of bases not matched to a gene: 8. DNA for the CDR3: TGTGCCAGCAGCCCGGAGGGACTAGCGGGGTTGGATACGCAGTATTTT. This sequence encodes CASSPEGLAGLDTQYF.

Comments on this clone: Sequence at one end of the junction differs from germline and may be a read error. V and J are TRBV7-7 and TRBJ2-4, with D hard to call. CDR3 length equals 18 residues. The germline V gene encodes CDR1 SSHAT and CDR2 FNYEAQ (reference sequence). CDR3 sequence: CASTTSRPNDEAKNIQYF. The CDR3 coding sequence is TGTGCTAGCACGACAAGCCGACCAAACGATGAGGCCAAAAACATTCAGTACTTC.

The chain has TRBV27 and TRBJ1-5; 9 nucleotides match TRBD1. From germline, CDR1 is MNHEY and CDR2 SMNVEV (reference sequence). This CDR3 comprises 16 residues. Trimming cost V 5 bases and J 4 bases; bases outside gene matches: 9. The CDR3 sequence is CASSTLGTGRNQPQHF. The CDR3 DNA follows: TGTGCCAGCAGTACTTTGGGGACAGGGAGAAATCAGCCCCAGCATTTT.

The V gene is TRBV3-1 (or the pseudogene TRBV3-2), the J gene TRBJ1-2; D perhaps matches TRBD1 (5 bases). CDR3 size: 15 residues. Germline CDR1 and CDR2: LGHDT and YNNKEL (reference sequence). The V gene lost 4 bases and the J gene lost 6 bases, with 18 bases spanning the gap. The chain's CDR3 is CASSPWDGRFDGYTF. The CDR3 DNA follows: TGTGCCAGCAGCCCCTGGGACGGGAGGTTCGATGGCTACACCTTC.

This chain joins TRBV18 and TRBJ2-3; the match to TRBD1 covers 9 bases. CDR1 is KGHSH and CDR2 is LQKENI in the germline V gene. This CDR3 is 15 amino acids long. The V and J ends lost 4 bases and 2 bases, in that order; junction bases with no gene match: 4. The CDR3 sequence: CASSLWTGVTDTQYF. The CDR3 nucleotides are TGTGCCAGCTCACTATGGACAGGGGTCACAGATACGCAGTATTTT.

This clone has just a few counts. The chain recombines TRBV4-1 with TRBJ1-5, with D hard to call. V lost 5 bases to trimming and J lost 5 bases, with 10 bases between them. Germline V gives CDR1 MGHRA, CDR2 YSYEKL. The CDR3 is 13 amino acids. This CDR3 is CASSLQMYQPQHF. The CDR3 nucleotides read TGCGCCAGCAGCTTACAGATGTATCAGCCCCAGCATTTT.

This clone has only one observation. This sequence joins TRBV2 and TRBJ1-1; the match to TRBD1 covers 9 bases. Looked up from germline, CDR1 is SNHLY and CDR2 is FYNNEI. V was clipped by 3 bases and J by 6 bases; unmatched bases: 5. There are 14 residues in the CDR3. CDR3 sequence: CASSETGGIAEAFF. For the CDR3, the DNA is TGTGCCAGCAGTGAGACAGGGGGAATAGCTGAAGCTTTCTTT.

This clone was recorded at least ten times. This rearrangement joins TRBV28 to TRBJ1-1, with TRBD1 as a possible D gene (6 bases). The germline gives CDR1 MDHEN, CDR2 SYDVKM. CDR3 length equals 15 residues. V was pared by 2 bases and J by 1 base, with 11 bases between. The CDR3 region is CASSLPGATNTEAFF. The CDR3 bases are TGTGCCAGCAGTTTACCAGGGGCTACGAACACTGAAGCTTTCTTT.

The V call is TRBV10-2, the J call TRBJ1-1, with D uncertain. V gave up 4 bases and J gave up 0 bases, with 9 bases separating them. This CDR3 is built from 14 residues. CDR1 WSHSY and CDR2 SAAADI come from the germline V gene. The CDR3, as DNA: TGCGCCAGCAGTGGAGGTCAGATGAACACTGAAGCTTTCTTT. Encoded protein: CASSGGQMNTEAFF.

This clone was observed a single time. The V gene is TRBV2, the J gene TRBJ2-5; D gene unclear. Trimming pared 10 bases from V and 3 bases from J, leaving 9 bases between. Germline CDR1 and CDR2: SNHLY and FYNNEI. This CDR3 comprises 11 residues. The CDR3 sequence is CATQTEETQYF. In DNA, the CDR3 is TGTGCCACCCAGACTGAAGAGACCCAGTACTTC.

This chain connects TRBV27 to TRBJ1-2; D is undetermined. This CDR3 contains 16 residues. Germline-derived CDR1 and CDR2 are MNHEY and SMNVEV (reference sequence). V gave up 3 bases and J gave up 6 bases, with 20 bases separating them. The CDR3 DNA reads TGTGCCAGCAGTTTTTCATTGGCAGGCGATACCCATGGCTACACCTTC. Translating it yields CASSFSLAGDTHGYTF.

This clone appeared once. The rearrangement uses TRBV19 and TRBJ1-2; possible D gene TRBD1, 6 bases. The CDR3 is 15 amino acids. The ends were cut back, 6 bases at V and 3 bases at J, with 17 bases in the middle. The germline V gene encodes CDR1 LNHDA and CDR2 SQIVND (reference sequence). The CDR3, as DNA: TGTGCCAGTAGGCACCGCGGACAGATCTACTATGGCTACACCTTC. It translates to CASRHRGQIYYGYTF.

J is TRBJ1-2 and V is TRBV18; D remains unclear. CDR3 length: 15 residues. Germline loops: CDR1 KGHSH, CDR2 LQKENI. Trimming shortened V by 1 base and J by 0 bases, and 9 bases separated the two germline ends. The CDR3 DNA is TGTGCCAGCTCACCACTGGGCGACCCTAACTATGGCTACACCTTC. The encoded protein is CASSPLGDPNYGYTF.